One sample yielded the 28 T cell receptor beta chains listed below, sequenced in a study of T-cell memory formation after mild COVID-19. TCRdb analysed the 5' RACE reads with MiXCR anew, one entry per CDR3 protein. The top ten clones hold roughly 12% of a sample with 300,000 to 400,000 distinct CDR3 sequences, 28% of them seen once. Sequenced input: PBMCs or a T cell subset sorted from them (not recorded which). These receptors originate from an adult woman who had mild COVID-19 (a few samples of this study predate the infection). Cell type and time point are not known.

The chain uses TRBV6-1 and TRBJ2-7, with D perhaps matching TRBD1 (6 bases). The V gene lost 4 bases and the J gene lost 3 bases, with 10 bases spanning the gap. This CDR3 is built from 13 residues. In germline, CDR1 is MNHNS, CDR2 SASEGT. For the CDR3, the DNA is TGTGCCAGCAGTGTCGGACAGTTCTACGAGCAGTACTTC. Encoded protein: CASSVGQFYEQYF.

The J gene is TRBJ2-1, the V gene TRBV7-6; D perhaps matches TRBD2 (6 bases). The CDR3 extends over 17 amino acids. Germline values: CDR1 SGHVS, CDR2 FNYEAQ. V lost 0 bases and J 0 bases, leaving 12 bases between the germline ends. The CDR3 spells CASSLASAGSSYNEQFF. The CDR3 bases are TGTGCCAGCAGCTTAGCGAGTGCGGGGAGCTCCTACAATGAGCAGTTCTTC. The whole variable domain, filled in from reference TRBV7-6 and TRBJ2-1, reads GAGVSQSPRYKVTKRGQDVALRCDPISGHVSLYWYRQALGQGPEFLTYFNYEAQQDKSGLPNDRFSAERPEGSISTLTIQRTEQRDSAMYRCASSLASAGSSYNEQFFGPGTRLTVL.

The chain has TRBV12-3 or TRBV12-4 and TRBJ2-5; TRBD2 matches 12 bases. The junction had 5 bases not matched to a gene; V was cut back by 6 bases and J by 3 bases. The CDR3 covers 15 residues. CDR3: CASSLTSGGEETQYF. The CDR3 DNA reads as TGTGCCAGCAGCCTGACTAGCGGGGGCGAAGAGACCCAGTACTTC.

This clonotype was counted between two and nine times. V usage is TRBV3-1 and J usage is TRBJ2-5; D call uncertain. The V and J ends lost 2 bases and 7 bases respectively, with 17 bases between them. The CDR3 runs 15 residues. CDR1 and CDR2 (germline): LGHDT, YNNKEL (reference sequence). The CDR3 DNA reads TGTGCCAGCAGCCAACCTCCCCCCGAATTTGGGACCCAGTACTTC. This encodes CASSQPPPEFGTQYF.

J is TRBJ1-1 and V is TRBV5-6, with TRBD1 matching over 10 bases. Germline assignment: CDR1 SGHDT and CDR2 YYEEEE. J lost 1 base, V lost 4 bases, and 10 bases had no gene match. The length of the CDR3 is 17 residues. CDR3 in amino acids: CASSIAGTGAGNTEAFF. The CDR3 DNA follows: TGTGCCAGCAGCATCGCCGGGACAGGGGCGGGGAACACTGAAGCTTTCTTT. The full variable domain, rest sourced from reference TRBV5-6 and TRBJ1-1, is DAGVTQSPTHLIKTRGQQVTLRCSPKSGHDTVSWYQQALGQGPQFIFQYYEEEERQRGNFPDRFSGHQFPNYSSELNVNALLLGDSALYLCASSIAGTGAGNTEAFFGQGTRLTVV.

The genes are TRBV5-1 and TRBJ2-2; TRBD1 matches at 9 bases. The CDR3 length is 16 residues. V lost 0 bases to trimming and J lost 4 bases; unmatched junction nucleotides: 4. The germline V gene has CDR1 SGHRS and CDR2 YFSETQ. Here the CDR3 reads CASSLDRGPGTGELFF. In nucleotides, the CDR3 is TGCGCCAGCAGCTTGGACAGGGGGCCCGGCACCGGGGAGCTGTTTTTT. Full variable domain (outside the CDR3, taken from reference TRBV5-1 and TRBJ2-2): KAGVTQTPRYLIKTRGQQVTLSCSPISGHRSVSWYQQTPGQGLQFLFEYFSETQRNKGNFPGRFSGRQFSNSRSEMNVSTLELGDSALYLCASSLDRGPGTGELFFGEGSRLTVL.

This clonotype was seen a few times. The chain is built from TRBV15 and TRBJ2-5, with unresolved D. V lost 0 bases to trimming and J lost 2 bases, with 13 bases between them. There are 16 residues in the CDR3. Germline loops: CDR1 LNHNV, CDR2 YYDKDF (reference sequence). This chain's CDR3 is CATSRERPVPQETQYF. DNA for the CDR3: TGTGCCACCAGCAGAGAGCGGCCAGTCCCTCAAGAGACCCAGTACTTC.

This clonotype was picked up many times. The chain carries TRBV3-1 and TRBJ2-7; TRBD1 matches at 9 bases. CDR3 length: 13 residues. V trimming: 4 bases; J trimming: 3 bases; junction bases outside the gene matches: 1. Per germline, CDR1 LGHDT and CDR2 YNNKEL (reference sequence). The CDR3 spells CASSRQGGYEQYF. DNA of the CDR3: TGTGCCAGCAGCCGACAGGGGGGCTACGAGCAGTACTTC.

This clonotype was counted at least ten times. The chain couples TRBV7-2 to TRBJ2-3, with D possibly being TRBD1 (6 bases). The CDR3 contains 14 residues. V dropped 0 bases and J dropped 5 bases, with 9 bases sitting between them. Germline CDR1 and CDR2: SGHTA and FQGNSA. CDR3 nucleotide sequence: TGTGCCAGCAGCTTAGCTTCACAGGGAGATACGCAGTATTTT. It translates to CASSLASQGDTQYF. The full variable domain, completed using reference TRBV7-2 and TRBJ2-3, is GAGVSQSPSNKVTEKGKDVELRCDPISGHTALYWYRQSLGQGLEFLIYFQGNSAPDKSGLPSDRFSAERTGGSVSTLTIQRTQQEDSAVYLCASSLASQGDTQYFGPGTRLTVL.

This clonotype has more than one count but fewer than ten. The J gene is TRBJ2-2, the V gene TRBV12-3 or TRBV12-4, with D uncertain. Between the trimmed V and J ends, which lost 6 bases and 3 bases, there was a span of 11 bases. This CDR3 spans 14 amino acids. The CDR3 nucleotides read TGTGCCAGCAGCCGTACAGTCGACACCGGGGAGCTGTTTTTT. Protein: CASSRTVDTGELFF.

CDR3 residues: CASNVRSQETQYF. In DNA form, the CDR3 reads TGTGCCAGCAATGTCAGATCCCAAGAGACCCAGTACTTC. The rearrangement uses TRBV5-5 and TRBJ2-5; D unresolved. Between the trimmed V and J ends, which lost 6 bases and 1 base, there was a span of 10 bases. Looked up from germline, CDR1 is SGHKS and CDR2 is YYEKEE (reference sequence). This CDR3 is 13 amino acids long.

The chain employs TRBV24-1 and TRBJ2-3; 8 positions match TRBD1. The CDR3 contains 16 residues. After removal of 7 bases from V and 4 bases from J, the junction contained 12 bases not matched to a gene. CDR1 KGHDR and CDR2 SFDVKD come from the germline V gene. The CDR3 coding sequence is TGTGCCACCAGCGATGGGAACAGGGGGTCTGCAGATACGCAGTATTTT. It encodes CATSDGNRGSADTQYF.

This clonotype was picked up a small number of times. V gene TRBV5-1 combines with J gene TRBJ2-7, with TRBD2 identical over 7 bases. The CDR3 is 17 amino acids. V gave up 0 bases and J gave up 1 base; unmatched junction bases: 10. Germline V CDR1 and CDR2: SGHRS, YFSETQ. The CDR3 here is CASSLEGLGLTSYEQYF. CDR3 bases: TGCGCCAGCAGCTTGGAGGGTCTGGGACTAACTTCCTACGAGCAGTACTTC.

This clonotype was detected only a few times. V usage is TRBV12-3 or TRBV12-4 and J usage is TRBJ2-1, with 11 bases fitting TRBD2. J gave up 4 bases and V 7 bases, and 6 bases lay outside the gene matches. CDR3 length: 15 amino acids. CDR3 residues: CASTPTSGSYNEQFF. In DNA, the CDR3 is TGTGCCAGCACCCCCACTAGCGGGAGTTACAATGAGCAGTTCTTC.

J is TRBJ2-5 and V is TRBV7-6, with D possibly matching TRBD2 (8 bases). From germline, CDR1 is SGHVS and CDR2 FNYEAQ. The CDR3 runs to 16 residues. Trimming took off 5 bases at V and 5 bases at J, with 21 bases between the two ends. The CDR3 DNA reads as TGTGCCAGCAGCCTTACTAGCGGCCCCAGGGGGGAGACCCAGTACTTC. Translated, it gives CASSLTSGPRGETQYF.

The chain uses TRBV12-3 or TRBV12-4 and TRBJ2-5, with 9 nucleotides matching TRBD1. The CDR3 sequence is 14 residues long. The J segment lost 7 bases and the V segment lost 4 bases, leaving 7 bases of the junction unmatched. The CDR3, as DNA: TGTGCCAGCAGTTCACAGGGGGCGCAGGGGACCCAGTACTTC. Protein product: CASSSQGAQGTQYF.

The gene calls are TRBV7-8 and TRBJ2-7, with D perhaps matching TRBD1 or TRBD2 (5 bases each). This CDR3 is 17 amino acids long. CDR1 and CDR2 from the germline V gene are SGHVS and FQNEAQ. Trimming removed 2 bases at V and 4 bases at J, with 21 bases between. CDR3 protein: CASSLSTGPSLGYEQYF. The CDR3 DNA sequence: TGTGCCAGCAGCTTATCGACGGGGCCGTCCCTGGGGTACGAGCAGTACTTC. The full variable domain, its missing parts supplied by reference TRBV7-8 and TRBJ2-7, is GAGVSQSPRYKVAKRGQDVALRCDPISGHVSLFWYQQALGQGPEFLTYFQNEAQLDKSGLPSDRFFAERPEGSVSTLKIQRTQQEDSAVYLCASSLSTGPSLGYEQYFGPGTRLTVT.

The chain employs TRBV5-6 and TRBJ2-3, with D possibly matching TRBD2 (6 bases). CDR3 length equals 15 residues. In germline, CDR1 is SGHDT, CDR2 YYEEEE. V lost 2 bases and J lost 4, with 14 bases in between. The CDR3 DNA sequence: TGTGCCAGCAGCTTTGGCGGGACGCAAGCAGATACGCAGTATTTT. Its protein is CASSFGGTQADTQYF.

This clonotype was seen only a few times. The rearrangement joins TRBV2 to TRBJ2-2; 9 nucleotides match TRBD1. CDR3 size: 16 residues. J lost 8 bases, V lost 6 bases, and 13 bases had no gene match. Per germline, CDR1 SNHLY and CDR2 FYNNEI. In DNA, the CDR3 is TGTGCCAGCAGCACTTTCGGGACAGGGTTTTCAGGGGAGCTGTTTTTT. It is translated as CASSTFGTGFSGELFF. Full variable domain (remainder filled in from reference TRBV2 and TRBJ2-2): EPEVTQTPSHQVTQMGQEVILRCVPISNHLYFYWYRQILGQKVEFLVSFYNNEISEKSEIFDDQFSVERPDGSNFTLKIRSTKLEDSAMYFCASSTFGTGFSGELFFGEGSRLTVL.

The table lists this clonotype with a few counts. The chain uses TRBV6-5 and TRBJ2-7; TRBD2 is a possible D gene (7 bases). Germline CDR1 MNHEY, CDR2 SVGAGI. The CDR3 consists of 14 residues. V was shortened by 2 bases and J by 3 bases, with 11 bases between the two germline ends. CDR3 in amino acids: CASSYGGGSYEQYF. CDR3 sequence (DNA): TGTGCCAGCAGTTACGGCGGGGGCAGCTACGAGCAGTACTTC.

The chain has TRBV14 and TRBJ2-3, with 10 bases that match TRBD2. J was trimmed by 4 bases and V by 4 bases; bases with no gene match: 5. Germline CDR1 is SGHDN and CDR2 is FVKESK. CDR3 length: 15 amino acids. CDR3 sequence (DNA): TGTGCCAGCAGCCCTAGCGGGAGAGTGGCAGATACGCAGTATTTT. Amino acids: CASSPSGRVADTQYF.

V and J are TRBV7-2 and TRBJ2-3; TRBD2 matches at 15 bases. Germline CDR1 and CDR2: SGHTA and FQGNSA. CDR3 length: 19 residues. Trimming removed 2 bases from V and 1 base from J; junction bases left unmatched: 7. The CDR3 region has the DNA TGTGCCAGCAGCTTACCCCCGGGACTAGCGGGGGGTGGCACAGATACGCAGTATTTT. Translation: CASSLPPGLAGGGTDTQYF.

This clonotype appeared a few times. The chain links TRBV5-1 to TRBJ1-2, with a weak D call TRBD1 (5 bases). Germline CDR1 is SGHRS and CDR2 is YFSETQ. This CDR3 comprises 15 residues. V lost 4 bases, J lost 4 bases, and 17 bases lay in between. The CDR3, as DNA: TGCGCCAGCAGCAAAGCCGGGACCGTTATCTATGGCTACACCTTC. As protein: CASSKAGTVIYGYTF.

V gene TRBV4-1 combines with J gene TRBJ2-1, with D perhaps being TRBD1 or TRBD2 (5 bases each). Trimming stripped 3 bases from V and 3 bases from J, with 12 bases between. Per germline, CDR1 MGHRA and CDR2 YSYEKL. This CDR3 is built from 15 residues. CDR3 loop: CASSQPGRIYNEQFF. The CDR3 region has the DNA TGCGCCAGCAGCCAGCCGGGACGGATCTACAATGAGCAGTTCTTC.

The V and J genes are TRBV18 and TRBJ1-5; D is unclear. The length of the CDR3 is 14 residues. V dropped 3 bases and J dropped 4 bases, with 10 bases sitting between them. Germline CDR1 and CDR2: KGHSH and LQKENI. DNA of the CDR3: TGTGCCAGCTCACCGACCAAGAAGAATCAGCCCCAGCATTTT. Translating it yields CASSPTKKNQPQHF.

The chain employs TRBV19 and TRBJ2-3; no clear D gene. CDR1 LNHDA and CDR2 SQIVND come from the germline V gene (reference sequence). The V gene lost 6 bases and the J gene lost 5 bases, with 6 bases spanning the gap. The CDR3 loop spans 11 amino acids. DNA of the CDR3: TGTGCCAGTAGATTCGGAGATACGCAGTATTTT. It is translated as CASRFGDTQYF.

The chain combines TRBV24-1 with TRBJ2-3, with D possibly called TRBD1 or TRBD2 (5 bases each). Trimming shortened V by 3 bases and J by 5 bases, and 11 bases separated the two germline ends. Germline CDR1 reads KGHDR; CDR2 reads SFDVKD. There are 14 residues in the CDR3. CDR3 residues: CATSDRTRGDTQYF. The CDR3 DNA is TGTGCCACCAGTGATCGGACGAGGGGAGATACGCAGTATTTT.

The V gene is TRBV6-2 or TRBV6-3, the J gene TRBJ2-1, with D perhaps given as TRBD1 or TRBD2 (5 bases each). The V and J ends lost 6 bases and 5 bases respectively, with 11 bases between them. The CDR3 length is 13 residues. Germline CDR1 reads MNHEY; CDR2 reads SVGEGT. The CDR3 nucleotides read TGTGCCAGCAGCGACCGAGGGGACAATGAGCAGTTCTTC. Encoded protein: CASSDRGDNEQFF.